A selection of T cell receptor beta chains follows, all from one sample in a study of T cells in Graves' hyperthyroidism and ophthalmopathy. One entry per CDR3 protein results from TCRdb running MiXCR on the multiplex PCR reads. Here the sample spans roughly 500,000 distinct CDR3 sequences, about 45% being singletons. The sequencing input was peripheral blood or thyroid tissue (not recorded which). The receptors here all came from an adult woman with Graves' disease, either hyperthyroidism or ophthalmopathy (not recorded which). Each CDR3 is given without its conserved first and last residue.

CDR3,V,J
ATSRDVGDRGA,TRBV15,TRBJ1-5
ASSLGATGNSPLH,TRBV12-3/TRBV12-4,TRBJ1-6
ATSMISQAGEQF,TRBV15,TRBJ2-1
ASSPASSDREDGYT,TRBV28,TRBJ1-2
AISDSDRGRNYGYT,TRBV10-3,TRBJ1-2
SARADSNQPQH,TRBV20-1,TRBJ1-5
ASTGLGNTEAF,TRBV11-2,TRBJ1-1
ASSDKDRHQPQH,TRBV2,TRBJ1-5
ASSQVAGRWRYEQY,TRBV14,TRBJ2-7
ASSGDSEHYGYT,TRBV7-3,TRBJ1-2
SVGGSGNTEAF,TRBV29-1,TRBJ1-1
SASEGQGNYGYT,TRBV20-1,TRBJ1-2
ASRRDTYEQY,TRBV12-3/TRBV12-4,TRBJ2-7
ATRAGGTEAF,TRBV24-1,TRBJ1-1
ASSLGGGPGELF,TRBV7-2,TRBJ2-2
ASRERQGAEAF,TRBV10-2,TRBJ1-1
ASSLSTGGGYGYT,TRBV7-2,TRBJ1-2
ATVDQDNQPQH,TRBV2,TRBJ1-5
ASNERGYTGQY,TRBV5-2,TRBJ2-7
ASSVDSQGYGYT,TRBV9,TRBJ1-2
ASSFGRVPSYEQY,TRBV7-8,TRBJ2-7
ASSLAMGANVLT,TRBV11-2,TRBJ2-6
ASSVEGGTGELF,TRBV5-1,TRBJ2-2
SARRPGSNLH,TRBV20-1,TRBJ1-6
ASRETGVGYGYT,TRBV2,TRBJ1-2
SARGTGYTGELF,TRBV20-1,TRBJ2-2
ASSYAGGLETQY,TRBV25-1,TRBJ2-5
SARVGYSYEQY,TRBV20-1,TRBJ2-7
ASRAGRRGETQY,TRBV6-5,TRBJ2-5